The source of this TCR beta chain is a study of vaccination and CD4 T cells after COVID-19. Turning to the study itself: The convalescent population consisted of six males and four females, two of whom were of Hispanic ethnicity. Post-COVID sampling occurred a median about 100 days after diagnosis (range 35 to 161).

This clonotype was counted between two and nine times. No antigen is known for it. Sequencing of DNA taken from cultured CD4+ T cells relied on the Oncomine TCR Beta short-read assay. Each CDR3 protein is one row after TCRdb ran MiXCR on the PCR reads. The repertoire includes 15,000 to 20,000 distinct CDR3 sequences, 45% of them detected once, and about a fifth sits in the top ten. General study points: Among convalescent patients, a median about 86% of reactive clones emerged only after vaccination.

As for treatment: roughly ten-day PBMC culture with coronavirus spike peptide pools or control peptides (ViraFEST assay). Germline CDR1 and CDR2: SGHTA and FQGNSA. The V gene lost 4 bases and the J gene lost 5 bases, with 17 bases spanning the gap. The CDR3 has 15 residues. The chain uses TRBV7-2 and TRBJ2-5, with D perhaps matching TRBD1 or TRBD2 (5 bases each). The sequence derives from a human donor who received a COVID-19 vaccine. The source material was CD4+ T cells from blood, cultured in vitro, sampled before SARS-CoV-2 vaccination. CDR3 nucleotide sequence: TGTGCCAGCAGCTGGGTCCGGGACGGATCGGAGACCCAGTACTTC. Its protein product is CASSWVRDGSETQYF.